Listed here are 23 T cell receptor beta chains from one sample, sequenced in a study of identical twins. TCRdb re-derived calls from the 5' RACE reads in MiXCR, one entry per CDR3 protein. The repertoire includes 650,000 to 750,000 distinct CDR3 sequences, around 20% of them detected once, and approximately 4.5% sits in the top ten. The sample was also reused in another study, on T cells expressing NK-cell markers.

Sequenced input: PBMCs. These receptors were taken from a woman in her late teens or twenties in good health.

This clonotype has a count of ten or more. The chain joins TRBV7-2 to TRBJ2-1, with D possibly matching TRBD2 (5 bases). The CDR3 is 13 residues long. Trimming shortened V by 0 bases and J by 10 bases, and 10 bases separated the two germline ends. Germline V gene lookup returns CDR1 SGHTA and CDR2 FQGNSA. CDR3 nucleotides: TGTGCCAGCAGCTTAGCGAGGGTAGCCGAGCAGTTCTTC. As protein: CASSLARVAEQFF. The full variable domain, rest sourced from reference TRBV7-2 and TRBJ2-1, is GAGVSQSPSNKVTEKGKDVELRCDPISGHTALYWYRQSLGQGLEFLIYFQGNSAPDKSGLPSDRFSAERTGGSVSTLTIQRTQQEDSAVYLCASSLARVAEQFFGPGTRLTVL.

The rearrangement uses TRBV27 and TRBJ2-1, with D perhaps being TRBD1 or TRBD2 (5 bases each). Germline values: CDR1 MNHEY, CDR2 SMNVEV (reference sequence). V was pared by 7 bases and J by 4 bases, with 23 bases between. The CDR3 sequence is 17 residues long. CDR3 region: CASTLTPPGRRYNEQFF. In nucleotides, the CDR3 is TGTGCCAGCACCCTAACCCCCCCGGGACGGAGGTACAATGAGCAGTTCTTC.

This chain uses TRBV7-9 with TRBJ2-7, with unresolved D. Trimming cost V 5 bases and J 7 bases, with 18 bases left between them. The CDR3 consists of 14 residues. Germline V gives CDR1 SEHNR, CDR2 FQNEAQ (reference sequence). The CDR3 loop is CASSPSTLQREQYF. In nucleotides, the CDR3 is TGTGCCAGCAGCCCCTCTACTCTACAGAGGGAGCAGTACTTC. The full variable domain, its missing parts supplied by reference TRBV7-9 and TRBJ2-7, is DTGVSQNPRHKITKRGQNVTFRCDPISEHNRLYWYRQTLGQGPEFLTYFQNEAQLEKSRLLSDRFSAERPKGSFSTLEIQRTEQGDSAMYLCASSPSTLQREQYFGPGTRLTVT.

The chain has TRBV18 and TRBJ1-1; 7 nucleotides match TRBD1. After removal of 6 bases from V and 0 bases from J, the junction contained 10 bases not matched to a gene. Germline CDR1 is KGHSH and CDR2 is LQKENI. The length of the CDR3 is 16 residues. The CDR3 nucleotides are TGTGCCAGCTCTCTCCGGGACAGTACGATGAACACTGAAGCTTTCTTT. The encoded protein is CASSLRDSTMNTEAFF.

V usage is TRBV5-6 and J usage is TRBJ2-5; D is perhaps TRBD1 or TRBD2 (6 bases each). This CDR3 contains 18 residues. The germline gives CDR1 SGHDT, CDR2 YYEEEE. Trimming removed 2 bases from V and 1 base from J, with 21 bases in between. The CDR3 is CASSLLGGGIPSQETQYF. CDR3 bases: TGTGCCAGCAGCTTATTAGGGGGAGGAATACCAAGCCAAGAGACCCAGTACTTC.

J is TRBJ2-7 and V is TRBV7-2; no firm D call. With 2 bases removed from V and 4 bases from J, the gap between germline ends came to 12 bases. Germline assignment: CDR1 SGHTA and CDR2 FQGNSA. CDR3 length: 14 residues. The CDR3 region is CASSLPSRYYEQYF. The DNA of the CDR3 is TGTGCCAGCAGCTTACCCTCCCGTTATTACGAGCAGTACTTC.

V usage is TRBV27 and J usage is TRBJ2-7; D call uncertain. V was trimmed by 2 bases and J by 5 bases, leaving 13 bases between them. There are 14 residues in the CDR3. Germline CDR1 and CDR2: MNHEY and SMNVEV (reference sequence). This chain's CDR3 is CASSLQGYFNEQYF. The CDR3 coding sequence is TGTGCCAGCAGTTTACAAGGGTATTTCAACGAGCAGTACTTC.

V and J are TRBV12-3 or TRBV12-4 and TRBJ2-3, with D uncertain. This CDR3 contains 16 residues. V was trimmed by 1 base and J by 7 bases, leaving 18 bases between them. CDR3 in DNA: TGTGCCAGCAGTTTAGGAAGAAAAAGTCCACAGAATACGCAGTATTTT. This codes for CASSLGRKSPQNTQYF.

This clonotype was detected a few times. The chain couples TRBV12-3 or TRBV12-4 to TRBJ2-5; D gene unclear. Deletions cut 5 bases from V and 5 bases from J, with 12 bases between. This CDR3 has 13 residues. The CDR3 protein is CASSPGHRETQYF. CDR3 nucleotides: TGTGCCAGCAGTCCCGGGCATCGGGAGACCCAGTACTTC.

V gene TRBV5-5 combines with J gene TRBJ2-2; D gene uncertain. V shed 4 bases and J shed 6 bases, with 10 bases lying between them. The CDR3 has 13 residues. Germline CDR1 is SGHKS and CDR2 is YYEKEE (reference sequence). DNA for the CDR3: TGTGCCAGCAGCCCCGTGGGGTCCGGGGAGCTGTTTTTT. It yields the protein CASSPVGSGELFF.

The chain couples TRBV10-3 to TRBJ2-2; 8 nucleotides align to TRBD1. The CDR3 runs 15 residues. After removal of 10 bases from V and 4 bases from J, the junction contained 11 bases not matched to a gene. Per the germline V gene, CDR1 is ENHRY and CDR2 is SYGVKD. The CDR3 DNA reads TGTGCCACCACCCCCGGGACAGGAGTCACCGGGGAGCTGTTTTTT. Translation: CATTPGTGVTGELFF.

The CDR3 here is CSARRSEQLAGTGELFF. DNA for the CDR3: TGCAGTGCCCGAAGGTCGGAACAACTCGCGGGCACCGGGGAGCTGTTTTTT. The V gene is TRBV20-1, the J gene TRBJ2-2, with D perhaps matching TRBD2 (5 bases). CDR3 length: 17 residues. Trimming pared 6 bases from V and 4 bases from J, leaving 24 bases between. In germline, CDR1 is DFQATT, CDR2 SNEGSKA (reference sequence).

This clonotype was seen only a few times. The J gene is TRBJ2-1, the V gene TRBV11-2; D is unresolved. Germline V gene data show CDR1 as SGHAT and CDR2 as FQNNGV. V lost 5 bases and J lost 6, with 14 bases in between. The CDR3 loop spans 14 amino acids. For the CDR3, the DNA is TGTGCCAGCAGCAGCTTAGTATTCCCCAATGAGCAGTTCTTC. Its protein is CASSSLVFPNEQFF.

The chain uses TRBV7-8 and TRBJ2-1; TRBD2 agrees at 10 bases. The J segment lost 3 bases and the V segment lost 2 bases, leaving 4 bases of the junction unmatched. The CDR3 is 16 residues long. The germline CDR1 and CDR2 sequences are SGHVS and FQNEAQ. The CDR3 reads CASSLSGRAVYNEQFF. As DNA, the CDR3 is TGTGCCAGCAGCTTAAGCGGGAGGGCCGTCTACAATGAGCAGTTCTTC.

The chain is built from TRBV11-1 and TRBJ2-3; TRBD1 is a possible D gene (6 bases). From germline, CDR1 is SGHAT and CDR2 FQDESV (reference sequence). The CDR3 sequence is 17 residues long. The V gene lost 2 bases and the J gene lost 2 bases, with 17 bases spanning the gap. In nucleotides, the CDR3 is TGTGCCAGCAGCTTAACCCTGGGACAAGGGGCCACAGATACGCAGTATTTT. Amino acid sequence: CASSLTLGQGATDTQYF.

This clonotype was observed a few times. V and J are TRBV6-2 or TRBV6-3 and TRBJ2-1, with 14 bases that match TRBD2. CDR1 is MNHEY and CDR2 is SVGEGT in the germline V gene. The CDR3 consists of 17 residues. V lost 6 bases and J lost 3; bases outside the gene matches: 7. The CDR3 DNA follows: TGTGCCAGCAGCCGCGGGACTAGCGGGGGAGACTACAATGAGCAGTTCTTC. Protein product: CASSRGTSGGDYNEQFF.

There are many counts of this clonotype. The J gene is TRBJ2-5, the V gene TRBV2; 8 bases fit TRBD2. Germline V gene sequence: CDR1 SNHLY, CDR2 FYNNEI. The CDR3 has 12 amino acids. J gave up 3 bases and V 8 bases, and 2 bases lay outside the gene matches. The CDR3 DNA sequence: TGTGCCAGCGGACTAGCAAAAGAGACCCAGTACTTC. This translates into CASGLAKETQYF.

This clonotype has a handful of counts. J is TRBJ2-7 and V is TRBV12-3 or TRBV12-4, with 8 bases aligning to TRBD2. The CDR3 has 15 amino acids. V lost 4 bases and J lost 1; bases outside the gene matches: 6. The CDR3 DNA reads TGTGCCAGCAGTTATTTTAGCGGGACGTCCTACGAGCAGTACTTC. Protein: CASSYFSGTSYEQYF.

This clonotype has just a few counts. In nucleotides, the CDR3 is TGCGCCAGCAGCCCGGGCGGGGGCGCGGGCTATGGCTACACCTTC. This encodes CASSPGGGAGYGYTF. The chain carries TRBV4-3 and TRBJ1-2, with D possibly TRBD1 on 6 matching bases. V lost 4 bases, J lost 4 bases, and 16 bases lay in between. Looked up from germline, CDR1 is LGHNA and CDR2 is YSLEER. The CDR3 is 15 residues long.

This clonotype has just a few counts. Here the CDR3 reads CASSVGASGELFF. The CDR3 nucleotides read TGTGCCAGCAGCGTAGGAGCGTCCGGGGAGCTGTTTTTT. The rearrangement uses TRBV9 and TRBJ2-2; no reliable D call. The ends were cut back, 0 bases at V and 6 bases at J, with 6 bases in the middle. Germline V gives CDR1 SGDLS, CDR2 YYNGEE. This CDR3 spans 13 amino acids.

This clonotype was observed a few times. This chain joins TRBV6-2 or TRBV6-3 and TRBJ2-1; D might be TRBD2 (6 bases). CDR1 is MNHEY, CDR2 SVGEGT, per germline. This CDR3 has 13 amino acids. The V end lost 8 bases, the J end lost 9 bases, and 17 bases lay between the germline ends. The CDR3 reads CASRWQGGSEQFF. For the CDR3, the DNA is TGTGCCAGCCGGTGGCAGGGAGGTAGTGAGCAGTTCTTC.

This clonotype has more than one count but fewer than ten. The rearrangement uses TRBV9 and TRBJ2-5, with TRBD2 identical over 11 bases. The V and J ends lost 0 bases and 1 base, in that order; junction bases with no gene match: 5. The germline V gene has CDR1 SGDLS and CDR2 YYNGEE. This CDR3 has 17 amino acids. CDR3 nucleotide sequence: TGTGCCAGCAGCGTAGGCGTGACTAGCGGGATCCAAGAGACCCAGTACTTC. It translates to CASSVGVTSGIQETQYF. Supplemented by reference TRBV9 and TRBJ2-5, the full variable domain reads DSGVTQTPKHLITATGQRVTLRCSPRSGDLSVYWYQQSLDQGLQFLIQYYNGEERAKGNILERFSAQQFPDLHSELNLSSLELGDSALYFCASSVGVTSGIQETQYFGPGTRLLVL.

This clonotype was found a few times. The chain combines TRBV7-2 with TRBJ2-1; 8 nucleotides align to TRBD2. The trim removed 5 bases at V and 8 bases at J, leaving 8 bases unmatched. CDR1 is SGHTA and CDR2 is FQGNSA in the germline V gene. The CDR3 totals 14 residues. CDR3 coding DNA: TGTGCCAGCAGCACAAGCGGGAGAACCCATGAGCAGTTCTTC. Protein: CASSTSGRTHEQFF. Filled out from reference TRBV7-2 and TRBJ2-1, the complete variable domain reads GAGVSQSPSNKVTEKGKDVELRCDPISGHTALYWYRQSLGQGLEFLIYFQGNSAPDKSGLPSDRFSAERTGGSVSTLTIQRTQQEDSAVYLCASSTSGRTHEQFFGPGTRLTVL.